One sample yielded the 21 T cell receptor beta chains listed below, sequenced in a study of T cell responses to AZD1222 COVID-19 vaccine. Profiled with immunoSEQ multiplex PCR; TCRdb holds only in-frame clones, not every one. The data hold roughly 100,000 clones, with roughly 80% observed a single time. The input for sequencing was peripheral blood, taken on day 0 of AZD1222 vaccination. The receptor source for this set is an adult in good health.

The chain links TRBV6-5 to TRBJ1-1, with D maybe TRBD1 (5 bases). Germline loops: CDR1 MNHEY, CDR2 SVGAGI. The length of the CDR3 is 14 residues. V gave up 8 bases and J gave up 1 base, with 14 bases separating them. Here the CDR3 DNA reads TGTGCCAGCCCCACAGGCGGGGGGAACACTGAAGCTTTCTTT. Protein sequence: CASPTGGGNTEAFF.

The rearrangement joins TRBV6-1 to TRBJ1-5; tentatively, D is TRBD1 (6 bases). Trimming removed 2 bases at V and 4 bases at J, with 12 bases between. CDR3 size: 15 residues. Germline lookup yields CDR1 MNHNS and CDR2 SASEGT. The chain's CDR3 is CASSEMIRGNQPQHF. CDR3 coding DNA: TGTGCCAGCAGTGAAATGATCAGGGGAAATCAGCCCCAGCATTTT.

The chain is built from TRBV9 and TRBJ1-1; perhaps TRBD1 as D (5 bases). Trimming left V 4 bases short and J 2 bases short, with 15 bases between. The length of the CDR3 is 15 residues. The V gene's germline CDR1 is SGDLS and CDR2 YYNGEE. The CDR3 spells CASSPRSGRNTEAFF. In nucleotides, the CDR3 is TGTGCCAGCAGCCCCCGCTCAGGGAGAAACACTGAAGCTTTCTTT.

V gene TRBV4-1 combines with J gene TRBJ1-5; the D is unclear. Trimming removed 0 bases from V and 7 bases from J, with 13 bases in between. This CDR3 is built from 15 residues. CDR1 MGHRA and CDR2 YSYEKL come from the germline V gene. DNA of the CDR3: TGCGCCAGCAGCCAAGATGCAGGTCGGGGACAGCCCCAGCATTTT. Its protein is CASSQDAGRGQPQHF.

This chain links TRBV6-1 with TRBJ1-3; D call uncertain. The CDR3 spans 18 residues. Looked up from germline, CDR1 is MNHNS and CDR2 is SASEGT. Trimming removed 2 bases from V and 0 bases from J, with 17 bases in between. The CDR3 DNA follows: TGTGCCAGCAGTGAAAGAAAAACGGCTGCCAGCTCTGGAAACACCATATATTTT. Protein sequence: CASSERKTAASSGNTIYF.

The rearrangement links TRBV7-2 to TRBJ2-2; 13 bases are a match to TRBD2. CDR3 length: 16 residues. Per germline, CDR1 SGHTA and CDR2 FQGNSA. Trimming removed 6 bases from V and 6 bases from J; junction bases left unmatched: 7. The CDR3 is CASRGLAGAEAGELFF. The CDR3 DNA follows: TGTGCCAGCAGAGGACTAGCGGGGGCGGAGGCCGGGGAGCTGTTTTTT.

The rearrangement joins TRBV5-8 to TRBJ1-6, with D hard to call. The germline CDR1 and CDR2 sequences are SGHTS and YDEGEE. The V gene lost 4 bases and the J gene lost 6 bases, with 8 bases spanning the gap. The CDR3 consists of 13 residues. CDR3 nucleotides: TGTGCCAGCAGCCAACCTCTTAATTCACCCCTCCACTTT. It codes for CASSQPLNSPLHF.

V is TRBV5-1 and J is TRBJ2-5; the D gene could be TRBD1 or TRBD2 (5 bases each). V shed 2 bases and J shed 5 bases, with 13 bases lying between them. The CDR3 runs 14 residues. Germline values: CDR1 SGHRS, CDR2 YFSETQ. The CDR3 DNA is TGCGCCAGCAGCTTAGACACGAGGGACGAGACCCAGTACTTC. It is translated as CASSLDTRDETQYF.

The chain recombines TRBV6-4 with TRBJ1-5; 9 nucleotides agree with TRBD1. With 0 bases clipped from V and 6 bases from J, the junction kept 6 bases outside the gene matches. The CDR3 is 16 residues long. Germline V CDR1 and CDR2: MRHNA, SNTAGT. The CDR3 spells CASSDSSTGGSQPQHF. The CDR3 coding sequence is TGTGCCAGCAGTGACTCATCGACAGGGGGGTCTCAGCCCCAGCATTTT.

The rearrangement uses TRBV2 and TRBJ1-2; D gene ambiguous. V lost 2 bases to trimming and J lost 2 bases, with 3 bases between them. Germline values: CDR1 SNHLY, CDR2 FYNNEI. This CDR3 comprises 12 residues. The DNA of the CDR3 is TGTGCCAGCAGTGAACGGAACTATGGCTACACCTTC. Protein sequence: CASSERNYGYTF.

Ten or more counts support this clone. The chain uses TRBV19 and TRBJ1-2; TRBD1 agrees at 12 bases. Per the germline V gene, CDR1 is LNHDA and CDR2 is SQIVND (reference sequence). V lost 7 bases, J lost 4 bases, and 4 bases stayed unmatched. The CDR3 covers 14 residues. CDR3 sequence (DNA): TGTGCCAGTAACCCGGGACAGGGGGCCTATGGCTACACCTTC. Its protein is CASNPGQGAYGYTF. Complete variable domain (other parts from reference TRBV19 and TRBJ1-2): DGGITQSPKYLFRKEGQNVTLSCEQNLNHDAMYWYRQDPGQGLRLIYYSQIVNDFQKGDIAEGYSVSREKKESFPLTVTSAQKNPTAFYLCASNPGQGAYGYTFGSGTRLTVV.

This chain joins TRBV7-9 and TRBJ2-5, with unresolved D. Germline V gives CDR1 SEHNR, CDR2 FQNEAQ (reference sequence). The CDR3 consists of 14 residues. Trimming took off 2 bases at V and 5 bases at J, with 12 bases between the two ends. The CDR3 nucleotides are TGTGCCAGCAGCTTATTCATGAGTTCGGAGACCCAGTACTTC. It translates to CASSLFMSSETQYF. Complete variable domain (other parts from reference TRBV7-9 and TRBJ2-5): DTGVSQNPRHKITKRGQNVTFRCDPISEHNRLYWYRQTLGQGPEFLTYFQNEAQLEKSRLLSDRFSAERPKGSFSTLEIQRTEQGDSAMYLCASSLFMSSETQYFGPGTRLLVL.

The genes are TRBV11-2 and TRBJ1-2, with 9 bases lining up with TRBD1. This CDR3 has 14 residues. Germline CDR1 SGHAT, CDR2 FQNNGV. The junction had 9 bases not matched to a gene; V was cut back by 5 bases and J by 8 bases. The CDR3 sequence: CASSPPGTGNGYTF. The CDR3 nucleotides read TGTGCCAGCAGCCCTCCCGGGACAGGGAACGGCTACACCTTC.

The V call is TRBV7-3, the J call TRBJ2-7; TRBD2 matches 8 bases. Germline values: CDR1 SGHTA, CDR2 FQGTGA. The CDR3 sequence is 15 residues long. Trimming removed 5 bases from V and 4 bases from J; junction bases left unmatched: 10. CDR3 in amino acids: CASSHGGGPSYEQYF. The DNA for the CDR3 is TGTGCCAGCAGCCACGGGGGGGGACCCTCGTACGAGCAGTACTTC.

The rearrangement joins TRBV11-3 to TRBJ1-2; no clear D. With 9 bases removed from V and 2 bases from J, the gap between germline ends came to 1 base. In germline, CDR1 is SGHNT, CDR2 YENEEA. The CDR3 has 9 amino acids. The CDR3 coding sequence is TGTGCCAGGAACTATGGCTACACCTTC. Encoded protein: CARNYGYTF.

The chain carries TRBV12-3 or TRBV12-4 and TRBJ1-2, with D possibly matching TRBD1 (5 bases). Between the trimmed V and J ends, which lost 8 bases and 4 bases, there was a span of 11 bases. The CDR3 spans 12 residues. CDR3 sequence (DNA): TGTGCCAGCTGGGGGACCGCCTATGGCTACACCTTC. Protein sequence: CASWGTAYGYTF.

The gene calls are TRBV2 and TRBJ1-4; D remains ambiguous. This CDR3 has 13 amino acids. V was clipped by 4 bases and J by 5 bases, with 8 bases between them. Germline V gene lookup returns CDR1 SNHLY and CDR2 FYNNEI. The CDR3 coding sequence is TGTGCCAGCAGTGGGACGGAGAATGAAAAACTGTTTTTT. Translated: CASSGTENEKLFF.

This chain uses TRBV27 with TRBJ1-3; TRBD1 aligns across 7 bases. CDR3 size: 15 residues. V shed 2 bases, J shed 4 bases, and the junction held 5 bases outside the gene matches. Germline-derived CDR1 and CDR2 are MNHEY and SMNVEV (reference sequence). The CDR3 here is CASSLRATGGNTIYF. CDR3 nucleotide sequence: TGTGCCAGCAGTTTAAGGGCGACAGGGGGAAACACCATATATTTT.

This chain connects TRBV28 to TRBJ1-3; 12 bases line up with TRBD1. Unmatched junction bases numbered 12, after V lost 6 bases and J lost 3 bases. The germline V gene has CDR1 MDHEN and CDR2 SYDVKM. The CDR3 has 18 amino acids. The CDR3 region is CASSLGTGGAWGGNTIYF. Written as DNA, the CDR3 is TGTGCCAGCAGCCTCGGGACAGGGGGCGCGTGGGGTGGAAACACCATATATTTT.

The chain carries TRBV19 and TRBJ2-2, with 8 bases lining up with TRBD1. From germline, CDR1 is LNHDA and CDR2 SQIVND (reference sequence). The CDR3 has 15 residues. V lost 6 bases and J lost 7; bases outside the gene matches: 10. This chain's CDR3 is CASRFGQGQIGELFF. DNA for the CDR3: TGTGCCAGTAGATTCGGACAGGGCCAGATCGGGGAGCTGTTTTTT.

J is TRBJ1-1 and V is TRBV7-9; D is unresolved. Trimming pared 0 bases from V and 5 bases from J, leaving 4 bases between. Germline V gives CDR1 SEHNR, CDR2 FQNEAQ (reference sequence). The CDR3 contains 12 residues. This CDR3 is CASSLAGTEAFF. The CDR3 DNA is TGTGCCAGCAGCTTAGCGGGGACTGAAGCTTTCTTT. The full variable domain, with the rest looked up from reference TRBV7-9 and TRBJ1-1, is DTGVSQNPRHKITKRGQNVTFRCDPISEHNRLYWYRQTLGQGPEFLTYFQNEAQLEKSRLLSDRFSAERPKGSFSTLEIQRTEQGDSAMYLCASSLAGTEAFFGQGTRLTVV.